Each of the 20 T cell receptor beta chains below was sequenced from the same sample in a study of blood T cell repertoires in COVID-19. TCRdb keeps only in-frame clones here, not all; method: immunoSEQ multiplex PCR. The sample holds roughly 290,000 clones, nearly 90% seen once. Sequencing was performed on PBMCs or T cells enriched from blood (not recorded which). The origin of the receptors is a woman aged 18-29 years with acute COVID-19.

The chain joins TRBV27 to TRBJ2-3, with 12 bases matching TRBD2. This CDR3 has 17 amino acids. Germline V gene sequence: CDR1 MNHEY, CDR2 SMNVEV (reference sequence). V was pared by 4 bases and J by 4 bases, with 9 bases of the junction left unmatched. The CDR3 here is CASSSRLAGAQADTQYF. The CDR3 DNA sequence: TGTGCCAGCAGTTCACGACTAGCGGGAGCCCAGGCAGATACGCAGTATTTT.

CDR3 DNA sequence: TGTGCCAGTAGACTAACCTCTGGAAACACCATATATTTT. Its protein product is CASRLTSGNTIYF. The chain couples TRBV19 to TRBJ1-3; D remains ambiguous. This CDR3 spans 13 amino acids. Germline CDR1 LNHDA, CDR2 SQIVND (reference sequence). Trimming stripped 6 bases from V and 0 bases from J, with 6 bases between. The whole variable domain, filled in from reference TRBV19 and TRBJ1-3, reads DGGITQSPKYLFRKEGQNVTLSCEQNLNHDAMYWYRQDPGQGLRLIYYSQIVNDFQKGDIAEGYSVSREKKESFPLTVTSAQKNPTAFYLCASRLTSGNTIYFGEGSWLTVV.

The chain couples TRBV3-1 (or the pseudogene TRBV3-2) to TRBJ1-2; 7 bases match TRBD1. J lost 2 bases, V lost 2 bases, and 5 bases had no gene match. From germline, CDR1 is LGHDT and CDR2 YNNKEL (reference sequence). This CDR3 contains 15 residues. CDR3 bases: TGTGCCAGCAGCCAATTGACAGGGACGAACTATGGCTACACCTTC. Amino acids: CASSQLTGTNYGYTF.

CDR3 nucleotides: TGTGCCTGGATCCCCTCCGGGAGCCCTGCCTACAATGAGCAGTTCTTC. It codes for CAWIPSGSPAYNEQFF. This sequence joins TRBV30 and TRBJ2-1, with a possible D match to TRBD2 (6 bases). The CDR3 length is 16 residues. Looked up from germline, CDR1 is GTSNPN and CDR2 is SVGIG (reference sequence). Between the trimmed V and J ends, which lost 4 bases and 2 bases, there was a span of 18 bases.

Here the CDR3 reads CASSLGTLAGPDRNEQFF. DNA for the CDR3: TGTGCCAGCAGCTTAGGGACGCTAGCGGGACCCGATCGCAATGAGCAGTTCTTC. The gene calls are TRBV7-2 and TRBJ2-1; TRBD2 aligns across 9 bases. In germline, CDR1 is SGHTA, CDR2 FQGNSA. Germline trimming cut 1 base from V and 6 bases from J; bases unmatched to any gene: 13. The length of the CDR3 is 18 residues.

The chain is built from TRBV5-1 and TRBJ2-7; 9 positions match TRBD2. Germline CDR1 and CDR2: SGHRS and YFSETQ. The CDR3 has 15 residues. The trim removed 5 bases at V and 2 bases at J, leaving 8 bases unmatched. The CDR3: CASRARTSATYEQYF. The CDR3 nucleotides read TGCGCCAGCAGAGCCCGGACTAGCGCTACCTACGAGCAGTACTTC.

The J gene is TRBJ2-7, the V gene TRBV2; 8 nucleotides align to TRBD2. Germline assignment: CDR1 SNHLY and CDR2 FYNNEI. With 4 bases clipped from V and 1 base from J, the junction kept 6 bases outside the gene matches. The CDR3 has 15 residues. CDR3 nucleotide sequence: TGTGCCAGCAGTGGACTAGCGTCCCTTTCCTACGAGCAGTACTTC. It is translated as CASSGLASLSYEQYF.

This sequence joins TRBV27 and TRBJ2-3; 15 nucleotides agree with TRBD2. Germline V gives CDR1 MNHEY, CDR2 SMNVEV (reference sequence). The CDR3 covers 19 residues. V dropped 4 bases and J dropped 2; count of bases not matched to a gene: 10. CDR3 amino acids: CASSSYGLAGGVYTDTQYF. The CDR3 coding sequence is TGTGCCAGCAGTTCATACGGACTAGCGGGAGGGGTATACACAGATACGCAGTATTTT.

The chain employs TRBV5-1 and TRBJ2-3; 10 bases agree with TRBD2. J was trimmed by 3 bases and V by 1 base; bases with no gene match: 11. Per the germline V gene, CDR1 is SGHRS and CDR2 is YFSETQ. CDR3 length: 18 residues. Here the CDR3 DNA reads TGCGCCAGCAGCTTGTGGGCTAGCGGGAGACGGGAGACAGATACGCAGTATTTT. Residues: CASSLWASGRRETDTQYF.

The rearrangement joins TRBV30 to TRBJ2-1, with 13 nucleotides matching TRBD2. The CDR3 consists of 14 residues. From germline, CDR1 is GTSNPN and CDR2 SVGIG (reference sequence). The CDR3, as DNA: TGTGCACGAGGGACTAGCGGGATGAACAATGAGCAGTTCTTC. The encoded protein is CARGTSGMNNEQFF.

CDR3 DNA sequence: TGTGCCAGCAGCCGTTCTACTAGCGGGAGCGAAGGTGAGCAGTTCTTC. This gives the protein CASSRSTSGSEGEQFF. This chain connects TRBV5-4 to TRBJ2-1; 11 bases match TRBD2. The CDR3 covers 16 residues. V gave up 4 bases and J gave up 9 bases; unmatched junction bases: 12. Germline values: CDR1 SGHNT, CDR2 YYREEE (reference sequence).

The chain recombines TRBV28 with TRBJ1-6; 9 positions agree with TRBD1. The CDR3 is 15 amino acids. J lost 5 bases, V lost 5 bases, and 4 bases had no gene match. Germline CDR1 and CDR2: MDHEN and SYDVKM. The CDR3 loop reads CASSIRDRDNSPLHF. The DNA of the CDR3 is TGTGCCAGCAGTATCCGGGACAGGGATAATTCACCCCTCCACTTT.

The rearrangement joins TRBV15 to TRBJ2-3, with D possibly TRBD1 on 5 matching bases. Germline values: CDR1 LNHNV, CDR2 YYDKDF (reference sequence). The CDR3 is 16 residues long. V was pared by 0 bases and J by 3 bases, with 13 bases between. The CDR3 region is CATSRDLMDTTDTQYF. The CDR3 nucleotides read TGTGCCACCAGCAGAGATTTGATGGACACTACAGATACGCAGTATTTT.

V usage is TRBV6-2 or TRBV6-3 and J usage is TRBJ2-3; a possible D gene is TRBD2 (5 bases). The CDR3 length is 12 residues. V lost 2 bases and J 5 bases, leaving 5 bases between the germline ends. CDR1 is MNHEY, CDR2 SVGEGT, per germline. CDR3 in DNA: TGTGCCAGCAGTTACCGGGGAGATACGCAGTATTTT. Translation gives CASSYRGDTQYF.

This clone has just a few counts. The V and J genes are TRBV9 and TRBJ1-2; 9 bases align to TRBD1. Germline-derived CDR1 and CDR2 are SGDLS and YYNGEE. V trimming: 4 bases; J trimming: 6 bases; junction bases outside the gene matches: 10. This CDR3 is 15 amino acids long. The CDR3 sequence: CASSPSTGGWDGYTF. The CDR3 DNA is TGTGCCAGCAGCCCATCAACAGGGGGCTGGGATGGCTACACCTTC.

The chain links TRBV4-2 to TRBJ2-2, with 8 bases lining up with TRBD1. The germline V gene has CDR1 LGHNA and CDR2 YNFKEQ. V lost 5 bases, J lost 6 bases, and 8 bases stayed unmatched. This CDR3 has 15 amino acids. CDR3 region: CASSYSTGEPGELFF. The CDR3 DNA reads TGTGCCAGCAGCTATTCGACAGGGGAGCCCGGGGAGCTGTTTTTT.

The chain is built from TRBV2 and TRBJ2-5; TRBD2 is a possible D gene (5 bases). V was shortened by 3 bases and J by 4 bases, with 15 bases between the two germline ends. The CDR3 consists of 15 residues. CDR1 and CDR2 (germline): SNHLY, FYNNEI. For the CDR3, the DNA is TGTGCCAGCAGTGAGAACCCCGGGGTTCCAGAGACCCAGTACTTC. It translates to CASSENPGVPETQYF.

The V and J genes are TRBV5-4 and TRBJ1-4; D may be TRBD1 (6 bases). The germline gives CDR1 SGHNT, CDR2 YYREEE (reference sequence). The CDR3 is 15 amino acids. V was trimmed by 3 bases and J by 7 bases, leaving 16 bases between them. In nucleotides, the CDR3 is TGTGCCAGCAGCTGGGAGGGGGAATTGGGTGAAAAACTGTTTTTT. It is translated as CASSWEGELGEKLFF.

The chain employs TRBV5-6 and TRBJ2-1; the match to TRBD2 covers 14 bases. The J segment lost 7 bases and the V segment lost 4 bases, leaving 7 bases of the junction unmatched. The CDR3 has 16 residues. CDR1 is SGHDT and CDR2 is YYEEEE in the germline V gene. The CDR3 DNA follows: TGTGCCAGCAGCGAGGGACTAGCGGGAGCGTTTAATGAGCAGTTCTTC. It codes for CASSEGLAGAFNEQFF.

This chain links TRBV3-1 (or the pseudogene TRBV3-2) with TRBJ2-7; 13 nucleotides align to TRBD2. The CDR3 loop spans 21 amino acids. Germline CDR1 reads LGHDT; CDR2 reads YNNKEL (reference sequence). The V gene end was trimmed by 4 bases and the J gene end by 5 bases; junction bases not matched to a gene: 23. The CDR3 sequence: CASSPRTSGSFVFGQNHEQYF. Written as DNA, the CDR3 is TGTGCCAGCAGCCCCCGGACTAGCGGGAGTTTTGTTTTCGGTCAGAATCACGAGCAGTACTTC.